Listed here is a single T cell receptor beta chain. Its antigen remains unidentified. This sample was taken from a study of tumor-infiltrating lymphocytes in localized non-small cell lung cancer. The germline V gene has CDR1 SQVTM and CDR2 ANQGSEA. The CDR3 has 15 amino acids. The V and J ends lost 0 bases and 5 bases respectively, with 16 bases between them. Study observations and caveats: Different pieces of the same tissue were used for each assay.

Data came from immunoSEQ multiplex PCR; TCRdb stores just in-frame clones and leaves some out. The repertoire holds around 12,000 clones, with about 70% as singletons. Sequencing was done on a sample of uninvolved lung tissue not adjacent to the tumor. J is TRBJ2-5 and V is TRBV29-1; D may be TRBD2 (5 bases). The source of this sequence is a human donor with non-small cell lung cancer. The CDR3 DNA follows: TGCAGCGTTGAAGATCGGTTGAGGGTAAAGGAGACCCAGTACTTC. Its translation: CSVEDRLRVKETQYF.